The present T cell receptor beta chain was sequenced within a study of cytomegalovirus exposure and HLA in healthy donors. Study-wide points: Sequencing likely generated an artifact that appeared as a cluster of highly shared sequence variants. In a later analysis, donors in an Asian-associated ancestry cluster reportedly had fewer N-insertions in productive TCRs than the cohort mean. Another analysis was done later, and it associated roughly 15,000 TCR beta sequences with HLA alleles at 0.05 false discovery rate. Rare sequences made up most TCRs, while some public TCRs were found in many donors.

Note on this clone: Its target is not known.

From germline, CDR1 is MGHDK and CDR2 SYGVNS. The J segment lost 8 bases and the V segment lost 4 bases, leaving 11 bases of the junction unmatched. The CDR3 spans 16 residues. PCR used 60 Vbeta primers and 13 Jbeta primers. Generated by immunoSEQ multiplex PCR, the TCRdb table keeps only in-frame clones and is missing some. In the table there are about 150,000 clones, roughly 80% of which are singletons. The sample was PBMCs. This chain links TRBV25-1 with TRBJ2-1; TRBD1 matches at 10 bases. This sequence was found in a male donor in good health and CMV-seronegative. The CDR3 DNA reads as TGTGCCAGCAGTGCGGGATCCGGGACAGGGGCCCATGAGCAGTTCTTC. It codes for CASSAGSGTGAHEQFF.